This T cell receptor (beta chain) was recorded in a study of blood T cell repertoires in COVID-19. Study at large: From the United States, Italy and Spain came samples of acute and convalescent COVID-19. From T cells, B-cell-depleted T cells, or PBMCs came the material, which was cDNA or gDNA.

Germline CDR1 is SGDLS and CDR2 is YYNGEE. This CDR3 is 17 amino acids long. The V and J ends lost 4 bases and 5 bases, in that order; junction bases with no gene match: 9. The protocol was immunoSEQ multiplex PCR, while the TCRdb copy is restricted to in-frame clones and leaves out a portion. In the table there are about 200,000 clones, roughly nine tenths of which are singletons. Sequencing was performed on peripheral blood. The TCR originated in a woman in her 70s with acute or convalescent COVID-19. The chain carries TRBV9 and TRBJ2-5, with TRBD2 matching over 15 bases. The chain's CDR3 is CASSTGTSGRFMETQYF. DNA of the CDR3: TGTGCCAGCAGCACGGGGACTAGCGGGAGGTTTATGGAGACCCAGTACTTC.